Following are 8 T cell receptor beta chains from one sample sequenced in a study of siplizumab effects on memory and regulatory T cells. Libraries were prepared by immunoSEQ multiplex PCR; TCRdb keeps only in-frame clonotypes and omits some of them. Of over 80,000 clones listed, approximately 90% were seen once; the top ten hold around 1.4%. Sequenced input: Tregs sorted from blood. The source of these receptors is a human donor in good health.

The chain couples TRBV19 to TRBJ2-2, with a tentative D call TRBD1 (6 bases). The CDR3 covers 13 residues. Deletions cut 7 bases from V and 4 bases from J, with 10 bases between. Germline lookup yields CDR1 LNHDA and CDR2 SQIVND (reference sequence). CDR3 DNA: TGTGCCAGTACATGGACAGTCACCGGGGAGCTGTTTTTT. Protein product: CASTWTVTGELFF.

The chain couples TRBV2 to TRBJ1-1; tentative D call: TRBD1 (5 bases). Between the trimmed V and J ends, which lost 5 bases and 4 bases, there was a span of 14 bases. The CDR3 is 14 amino acids. Germline loops: CDR1 SNHLY, CDR2 FYNNEI. The CDR3 loop reads CASSNALGGTEAFF. The CDR3 bases are TGTGCCAGCAGTAATGCTTTGGGGGGCACTGAAGCTTTCTTT.

This clone occurred once. The CDR3 coding sequence is TGTGCCAGCAGTTTAATTGGGAGGGACGAAGCTTTCTTT. The encoded protein is CASSLIGRDEAFF. The chain couples TRBV27 to TRBJ1-1, with a weak D call TRBD1 (5 bases). The CDR3 has 13 amino acids. CDR1 and CDR2 (germline): MNHEY, SMNVEV (reference sequence). The ends were cut back, 2 bases at V and 8 bases at J, with 12 bases in the middle.

V gene TRBV6-1 combines with J gene TRBJ1-1; D unresolved. CDR1 MNHNS and CDR2 SASEGT come from the germline V gene. V gave up 4 bases and J gave up 1 base, with 7 bases separating them. The CDR3 is made up of 13 amino acids. CDR3 amino acids: CASSGRQNTEAFF. Here the CDR3 DNA reads TGTGCCAGCAGTGGAAGACAGAACACTGAAGCTTTCTTT.

The chain employs TRBV2 and TRBJ1-5; D unresolved. Per the germline V gene, CDR1 is SNHLY and CDR2 is FYNNEI. The germline V and J ends were trimmed by 6 bases and 10 bases, with 1 base remaining between them. The CDR3 runs 8 residues. DNA of the CDR3: TGTGCCAGCAGACCCCAGCATTTT. This codes for CASRPQHF.

This chain uses TRBV7-9 with TRBJ2-7; possibly TRBD1 or TRBD2 for D (5 bases each). CDR1 and CDR2 (germline): SEHNR, FQNEAQ (reference sequence). Trimming pared 1 base from V and 6 bases from J, leaving 22 bases between. This CDR3 contains 17 residues. The CDR3 DNA sequence: TGTGCCAGCAGCTTAGGGGACCCGGACAATATCGGAGGCGAGCAGTACTTC. Encoded protein: CASSLGDPDNIGGEQYF.

CDR3 sequence (DNA): TGTGCCAGTAGTATACAGGGTTCTAACTATGGCTACACCTTC. Amino acid sequence: CASSIQGSNYGYTF. The V and J genes are TRBV19 and TRBJ1-2, with a tentative D call TRBD1 (5 bases). CDR3 length equals 14 residues. Germline V lookup: CDR1 LNHDA, CDR2 SQIVND (reference sequence). Trimming shortened V by 2 bases and J by 0 bases, and 7 bases separated the two germline ends.

With regard to this clone: It is unclear where the CDR3 begins or ends on the DNA, so no DNA is shown, and the CDR3 is as TCRdb lists it. The V call is TRBV5-1, the J call TRBJ2-3; TRBD2 is the table's D call, not checked against the DNA. The V gene's germline CDR1 is SGHRS and CDR2 YFSETQ. The CDR3 region is 15 residues in length, termini included. The CDR3 here is CASSFGPGSTDTQYF.